Listed below are T cell receptor beta chains from one sample, sequenced in a study of technical replicates of blood from a handful of donors. Clones were sequenced by immunoSEQ multiplex PCR, and TCRdb holds only the in-frame ones, with some missing. The sample holds around 86,000 clones, 95% to 97% seen once. The sequencing sample was made of T cells isolated from PBMCs. The receptor set was obtained from a human donor in good health. The conserved cysteine and the conserved F or W are not part of the CDR3 here.

J,V,CDR3
TRBJ2-1,TRBV27,ASSLWSSGRPQRNEQF
TRBJ1-2,TRBV7-2,ASSLSYYGYT
TRBJ2-3,TRBV2,AGGATDTQY
TRBJ1-2,TRBV5-5,ASSLGQGGGYT
TRBJ1-5,TRBV7-9,ASTPLGHKSNQPQH
TRBJ2-6,TRBV6-6,ASSYSGAGANVLT
TRBJ2-7,TRBV29-1,SVETRDRVYEQY
TRBJ2-1,TRBV30,AWSVNSGVRNEQF
TRBJ2-1,TRBV9,ASSVTSGRTRYNEQF
TRBJ1-1,TRBV12-5,ASGFAGAEAF
TRBJ1-4,TRBV4-1,ASSHEGTGRDEKLF
TRBJ2-2,TRBV28,ASSLQGNTGELF
TRBJ2-7,TRBV19,ASSSLTLNYEQY
TRBJ1-4,TRBV12-5,ASGHPQGGAGEKLF
TRBJ2-7,TRBV5-4,ASSYEQVYEQY
TRBJ2-1,TRBV12-5,ASGLVPRSSSYNEQF
TRBJ2-5,TRBV5-4,ASSLEGVGGETQY